What follows describes a single T cell receptor beta chain. Its antigen target is currently unknown. No base-level quality is on record; no much larger clone is a single base apart. The collaborating institutions used their own protocols to collect whole blood in K2EDTA tubes. For TCRbeta analysis, collaborators shipped samples in one of three forms: frozen whole blood, isolated PBMCs, or DNA extracted from either of those sample types. The source of the sample is a study of blood T cell repertoires in COVID-19 (dated by TCRdb to 2020 to 2022). Regarding the research as a whole: Samples covering the acute and convalescent phases of COVID-19 were provided by collaborators in the United States, Italy and Spain. A de-identified subject ID, COVID-19 status, age in years and sex were almost always included in the sample metadata. Where HLA class I and class II types were available, the types were taken from metadata supplied by the sample provider, not from assay-based typing. Samples were obtained from the ongoing ImmuneRACE study (first 160 participants) and from about 1,300 subjects provided by 6 global collaborators. Subjects who had been exposed to COVID-19, were actively infected with it, or had recovered from it provided the deeply sampled blood TCRbeta repertoires that made up the dataset. The prospective study material was composed of cDNA or gDNA derived from T cells, B-cell-depleted T cells, or PBMCs. A freely available public database, intended as a resource for researchers studying the immune response to SARS-CoV-2, is where the repertoires were released.

V is reduced by 5 bases and J by 5 bases, leaving a spacing of 7 bases between them. The cysteine opens and the phenylalanine closes a CDR3 of 11 amino acids. The DNA shown is the 33-base CDR3, in frame from base 1. For CDR1 and CDR2, the germline V gene lists SGHRS and YFSETQ. TCRbeta CDR3 regions were amplified from genomic DNA by means of the immunoSEQ Assay, a bias-controlled multiplex PCR. The source study handled its data this way. The number of nucleated cells in each sample was estimated by amplification of reference gene primers within the assay. To quantify the absolute abundance of each unique TCRbeta CDR3 rearrangement, sequence reads were collapsed and filtered. Productive Simpson clonality was computed per sample as the square root of Simpson's diversity index over productive rearrangements. The clones in this table, taken by TCRdb from immuneACCESS, are in-frame only. Not every clone is retained; where verified, under half of the shortfall comes from an unresolved V gene, and the cause of the rest is unknown. The V and J calls and clone size were taken over from that table, and D and trimming were inferred from the DNA. The sample records a few hundred thousand clones, roughly 86% of which are singletons. Together, the top ten hold just under 9.5% of the sample.

What the study reported, not specific to this receptor: Clinical and demographic metadata were provided uncurated, with the amount varying by source and participant.

The sample taken for sequencing was peripheral blood. The sequence derives from a man aged 18 to 30 with active or convalescent COVID-19. Recombination linked TRBV5-1 to TRBJ2-5; the D gene is unclear. The nucleotide sequence is given as TGCGCCAGCAGAGAGTGGGAGACCCAGTACTTC. It translates as CASREWETQYF.